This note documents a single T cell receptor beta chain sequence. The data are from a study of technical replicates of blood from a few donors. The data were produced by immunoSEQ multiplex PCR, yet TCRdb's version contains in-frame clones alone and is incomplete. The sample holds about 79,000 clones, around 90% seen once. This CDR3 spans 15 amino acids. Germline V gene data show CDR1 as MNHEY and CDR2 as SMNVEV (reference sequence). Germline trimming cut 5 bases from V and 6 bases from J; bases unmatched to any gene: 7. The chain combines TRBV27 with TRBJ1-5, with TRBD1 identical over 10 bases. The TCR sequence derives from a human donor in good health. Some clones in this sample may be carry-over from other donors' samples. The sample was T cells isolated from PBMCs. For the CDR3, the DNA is TGTGCCAGCAGTGAGGGACAGGGGAGCTTTCAGCCCCAGCATTTT. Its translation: CASSEGQGSFQPQHF.